One and the same sample provided the 26 T cell receptor beta chains below, sequenced in a study of blood T cell repertoires in COVID-19. TCRdb's table, derived via immunoSEQ multiplex PCR, lists solely in-frame clones and lacks some. Among approximately 230,000 clones, 70% to 90% were seen once, and the ten largest hold 3%. The sample was peripheral blood. The receptors shown here come from a man aged 18 to 30 with active or convalescent COVID-19.

The chain is built from TRBV4-3 and TRBJ2-3; TRBD2 agrees at 13 bases. Germline V lookup: CDR1 LGHNA, CDR2 YSLEER. The length of the CDR3 is 19 residues. The junction had 8 bases not matched to a gene; V was cut back by 0 bases and J by 2 bases. The CDR3 loop reads CASSQDTSGGAFVTDTQYF. The CDR3 coding sequence is TGCGCCAGCAGCCAAGATACTAGCGGGGGGGCCTTTGTCACAGATACGCAGTATTTT.

This chain joins TRBV2 and TRBJ1-2, with D hard to call. Germline V gives CDR1 SNHLY, CDR2 FYNNEI. Trimming cost V 9 bases and J 4 bases, with 9 bases left between them. This CDR3 contains 11 residues. CDR3 coding DNA: TGTGCCAGTGCCCTAGGCTATGGCTACACCTTC. Protein product: CASALGYGYTF.

V is TRBV2 and J is TRBJ1-6, with D possibly being TRBD1 (5 bases). The CDR3 runs 17 residues. The germline CDR1 and CDR2 sequences are SNHLY and FYNNEI. V was trimmed by 0 bases and J by 8 bases, leaving 17 bases between them. DNA of the CDR3: TGTGCCAGCAGTGAAGCTCGCGGAGGGGTATGGGATTCACCCCTCCACTTT. Its protein product is CASSEARGGVWDSPLHF.

The chain carries TRBV5-8 and TRBJ2-7, with 13 bases fitting TRBD2. The CDR3 has 18 amino acids. Germline CDR1 is SGHTS and CDR2 is YDEGEE. V lost 4 bases and J lost 4; bases outside the gene matches: 14. The CDR3 nucleotides read TGTGCCAGCAGCCCGTGGGTCCCGGGACTAGCGGGACCGTACGAGCAGTACTTC. This gives the protein CASSPWVPGLAGPYEQYF.

V usage is TRBV5-4 and J usage is TRBJ2-3; D possibly corresponds to TRBD1 (5 bases). The CDR3 totals 15 residues. The germline V and J ends were trimmed by 3 bases and 5 bases, with 16 bases remaining between them. Germline V gives CDR1 SGHNT, CDR2 YYREEE (reference sequence). The CDR3 DNA is TGTGCCAGCAGCTCGAAGACAGAAACAAGAGATACGCAGTATTTT. Protein sequence: CASSSKTETRDTQYF.

The rearrangement joins TRBV6-2 or TRBV6-3 to TRBJ2-7; D gene unclear. Germline loops: CDR1 MNHEY, CDR2 SVGEGT. Trimming took 5 bases from V and 2 from J, leaving 4 bases between them. CDR3 length equals 11 residues. The CDR3 region has the DNA TGTGCCAGCAGTGCGGCCTACGAGCAGTACTTC. This translates into CASSAAYEQYF.

The chain couples TRBV7-3 to TRBJ2-5; 8 positions agree with TRBD1. The J segment lost 4 bases and the V segment lost 5 bases, leaving 3 bases of the junction unmatched. Germline lookup yields CDR1 SGHTA and CDR2 FQGTGA. The CDR3 consists of 13 residues. The CDR3 nucleotides read TGTGCCAGCAGCCTCGGACAGGGAGAGACCCAGTACTTC. It specifies CASSLGQGETQYF.

This chain joins TRBV13 and TRBJ1-5, with D possibly TRBD1 on 6 matching bases. This CDR3 region has 17 residues. The ends were cut back, 1 base at V and 6 bases at J, with 19 bases in the middle. Germline CDR1 PRHDT, CDR2 FYEKMQ (reference sequence). This CDR3 is CASSLAPGGRNAQPQHF. The CDR3 DNA follows: TGTGCCAGCAGCTTAGCCCCCGGGGGGCGGAATGCTCAGCCCCAGCATTTT.

The rearrangement links TRBV27 to TRBJ1-1, with D possibly matching TRBD1 (6 bases). The V gene lost 9 bases and the J gene lost 4 bases, with 30 bases spanning the gap. Germline V gene sequence: CDR1 MNHEY, CDR2 SMNVEV (reference sequence). This CDR3 comprises 18 residues. The CDR3 loop reads CASVRGTSGDLSSTEAFF. The CDR3 nucleotides are TGTGCCAGTGTTCGGGGCACGTCAGGGGATCTCTCGAGCACTGAAGCTTTCTTT.

This clone showed up just a few times. The chain couples TRBV9 to TRBJ2-3; D remains unclear. Germline loops: CDR1 SGDLS, CDR2 YYNGEE. This CDR3 spans 13 amino acids. The germline V and J ends were trimmed by 6 bases and 3 bases, with 11 bases remaining between them. The CDR3: CASTRDSTDTQYF. The CDR3 DNA follows: TGTGCCAGCACTCGAGACTCTACAGATACGCAGTATTTT.

The CDR3, as DNA: TGTGCCAGCAGCTTTAGTTACTCAAGAGCTAATGAAAAACTGTTTTTT. This encodes CASSFSYSRANEKLFF. J is TRBJ1-4 and V is TRBV7-2; D call uncertain. Looked up from germline, CDR1 is SGHTA and CDR2 is FQGNSA. The V end was cut by 3 bases, the J end by 3 bases, with 14 bases between. The CDR3 is 16 residues long.

The chain joins TRBV27 to TRBJ1-5; no reliable D call. CDR1 is MNHEY and CDR2 is SMNVEV in the germline V gene (reference sequence). The CDR3 loop spans 13 amino acids. V lost 6 bases to trimming and J lost 3 bases, with 9 bases between them. CDR3 loop: CASSVTDNQPQHF. CDR3 DNA: TGTGCCAGCAGCGTAACAGACAATCAGCCCCAGCATTTT.

The gene calls are TRBV6-2 or TRBV6-3 and TRBJ2-1; 12 bases are shared with TRBD2. Looked up from germline, CDR1 is MNHEY and CDR2 is SVGEGT. The V and J ends lost 2 bases and 4 bases, in that order; junction bases with no gene match: 12. The length of the CDR3 is 19 residues. This chain's CDR3 is CASSYAEEILAGGYNEQFF. DNA of the CDR3: TGTGCCAGCAGTTACGCCGAAGAAATACTAGCGGGGGGTTACAATGAGCAGTTCTTC.

The chain joins TRBV10-3 to TRBJ1-5, with 9 nucleotides matching TRBD1. Losses at the gene ends were 1 base for V and 4 bases for J; bases not matched to a gene: 5. The CDR3 runs 16 residues. Germline V CDR1 and CDR2: ENHRY, SYGVKD. The CDR3: CAISEFSGTGNQPQHF. Here the CDR3 DNA reads TGTGCCATCAGTGAGTTTTCCGGGACAGGGAATCAGCCCCAGCATTTT.

The chain recombines TRBV6-5 with TRBJ2-1, with 7 bases identical to TRBD1. The CDR3 is made up of 15 amino acids. Per germline, CDR1 MNHEY and CDR2 SVGAGI. With 4 bases clipped from V and 3 bases from J, the junction kept 6 bases outside the gene matches. The CDR3 sequence: CASSSPGQSYNEQFF. For the CDR3, the DNA is TGTGCCAGCAGTTCTCCGGGACAGAGCTACAATGAGCAGTTCTTC.

This chain joins TRBV12-5 and TRBJ2-5; a weak D match, TRBD2 (5 bases). The V end lost 0 bases, the J end lost 2 bases, and 13 bases lay between the germline ends. This CDR3 contains 16 residues. Germline CDR1 is LGHNT and CDR2 is FRNRAP. The CDR3 nucleotides are TGTGCTAGTGGTTTGGTACCGGGGTCAGTACAAGAGACCCAGTACTTC. The encoded protein is CASGLVPGSVQETQYF.

The chain has TRBV28 and TRBJ2-6, with 8 bases that match TRBD1. The germline CDR1 and CDR2 sequences are MDHEN and SYDVKM. V was clipped by 3 bases and J by 2 bases; unmatched bases: 6. There are 17 residues in the CDR3. CDR3: CASSFATGGPGANVLTF. CDR3 DNA sequence: TGTGCCAGCAGTTTCGCCACAGGGGGTCCTGGGGCCAACGTCCTGACTTTC.

This chain links TRBV19 with TRBJ2-7; the match to TRBD1 covers 7 bases. This CDR3 is built from 15 residues. The V gene's germline CDR1 is LNHDA and CDR2 SQIVND (reference sequence). V shed 5 bases, J shed 2 bases, and the junction held 9 bases outside the gene matches. CDR3 in amino acids: CASSAGTEVTYEQYF. CDR3 DNA sequence: TGTGCCAGTAGTGCCGGGACAGAGGTTACCTACGAGCAGTACTTC.

This chain's CDR3 is CASSLEGSRPNTEAFF. CDR3 DNA sequence: TGCGCCAGCAGCTTGGAAGGGAGCAGGCCGAACACTGAAGCTTTCTTT. This chain connects TRBV5-1 to TRBJ1-1; no firm D call. CDR3 length: 16 residues. V was shortened by 0 bases and J by 1 base, with 13 bases between the two germline ends. Germline CDR1 SGHRS, CDR2 YFSETQ.

The V gene is TRBV27, the J gene TRBJ2-7; 11 nucleotides align to TRBD1. This CDR3 region has 16 residues. The trim removed 4 bases at V and 6 bases at J, leaving 11 bases unmatched. The V gene's germline CDR1 is MNHEY and CDR2 SMNVEV (reference sequence). The CDR3 sequence: CASSWSYRTGGAEQYF. CDR3 sequence (DNA): TGTGCCAGCAGTTGGAGTTATAGGACAGGGGGCGCCGAGCAGTACTTC.

The chain uses TRBV10-3 and TRBJ1-5; D possibly corresponds to TRBD1 (5 bases). The CDR3 spans 16 residues. V gave up 3 bases and J gave up 0 bases, with 12 bases separating them. From germline, CDR1 is ENHRY and CDR2 SYGVKD. The DNA for the CDR3 is TGTGCCATCAGTGAACAGGCGGGGAATAGCAATCAGCCCCAGCATTTT. Amino acid sequence: CAISEQAGNSNQPQHF.

V gene TRBV19 combines with J gene TRBJ1-1; no clear D. The CDR3 contains 14 residues. The V end was cut by 9 bases, the J end by 1 base, with 15 bases between. Germline V lookup: CDR1 LNHDA, CDR2 SQIVND (reference sequence). The CDR3: CARPPSRRNTEAFF. Here the CDR3 DNA reads TGTGCCAGACCCCCTAGCAGGAGGAACACTGAAGCTTTCTTT.

This chain uses TRBV6-6 with TRBJ2-5; D may be TRBD1 (5 bases). Germline CDR1 MNHNY, CDR2 SVGAGI (reference sequence). This CDR3 comprises 15 residues. Trimming shortened V by 4 bases and J by 2 bases, and 14 bases separated the two germline ends. This CDR3 reads CASSWMGRSQETQYF. DNA of the CDR3: TGTGCCAGCAGTTGGATGGGGCGGTCACAAGAGACCCAGTACTTC.

The chain couples TRBV21-1 to TRBJ1-6; TRBD1 is taken as the D call from the table, unchecked against the DNA. TRBV21-1 is described as a pseudogene. The CDR3 length is 13 residues. This chain's CDR3 is CASRALYNSPLHF. The CDR3, as DNA: TGTGCCAGCAGGGCCCTCTATAATTCACCCCTCCACTTT.

This clone was recorded a few times. The V gene is TRBV2, the J gene TRBJ1-4; no reliable D call. This CDR3 comprises 15 residues. Germline lookup yields CDR1 SNHLY and CDR2 FYNNEI. V lost 8 bases and J 6 bases, leaving 19 bases between the germline ends. CDR3 amino acids: CASQEWAYSDEKLFF. CDR3 nucleotide sequence: TGTGCCAGCCAAGAATGGGCCTACTCTGATGAAAAACTGTTTTTT. The full variable domain, in which reference TRBV2 and TRBJ1-4 provide the parts outside the CDR3, is EPEVTQTPSHQVTQMGQEVILRCVPISNHLYFYWYRQILGQKVEFLVSFYNNEISEKSEIFDDQFSVERPDGSNFTLKIRSTKLEDSAMYFCASQEWAYSDEKLFFGSGTQLSVL.

The rearrangement uses TRBV9 and TRBJ1-2, with TRBD1 identical over 9 bases. The length of the CDR3 is 15 residues. J was trimmed by 2 bases and V by 3 bases; bases with no gene match: 5. Germline values: CDR1 SGDLS, CDR2 YYNGEE. In nucleotides, the CDR3 is TGTGCCAGCAGCGCAGCCGGACAGGGGAACTATGGCTACACCTTC. It is translated as CASSAAGQGNYGYTF.